This entry describes one T cell receptor (beta chain). The CDR3 is made up of 13 amino acids. In germline, CDR1 is GTSNPN, CDR2 SVGIG (reference sequence). V dropped 4 bases and J dropped 0 bases, with 10 bases sitting between them. The data are from a study of T-cell memory formation after mild COVID-19. TCRdb re-called the 5' RACE reads through MiXCR, storing one row per CDR3 protein. Of 450,000 or so distinct CDR3 sequences listed, about 20% were seen once; the top ten hold roughly 8.4%. The chain joins TRBV30 to TRBJ2-7, with D hard to call. The sample taken for sequencing was PBMCs or a T cell subset sorted from them (not recorded which). The TCR originated in an adult woman who had mild COVID-19 (a few samples of this study predate the infection). Cell type and time point are not known. The CDR3 nucleotides read TGTGCCTGGAACCCGACAAGCTCCTACGAGCAGTACTTC. Translated: CAWNPTSSYEQYF.